This is a list of T cell receptor beta chains from one sample in a study of CD8 T cells in Susac syndrome. One entry per CDR3 protein results from TCRdb running MiXCR on the immunoSEQ multiplex PCR reads. This table holds some 190,000 distinct CDR3 sequences, approximately 93% found once. Sequenced material: CD4+ T cells from PBMCs. The origin of the receptors is a human donor in good health. CDR3s include the opening cysteine and the closing phenylalanine or tryptophan.

cdr3_aa v_call
CSVEGLVQNIQYF TRBV29-1
CAWTGTEVAGELFF TRBV30
CSVHSPGQGNSEQYF TRBV29-1
CASSGKAYNEQFF TRBV19
CASRALPWTGLSTDTQYF TRBV28
CASSQGAGGAIQYF TRBV3-1
CAWRWQGAGGYTF TRBV30
CASSIAGSGNTIYF TRBV28
CASSLRVQAAGNTIYF TRBV7-2
CASSLNGAGRGYTF TRBV7-3
CSVEDPGQPQHF TRBV29-1
CASLFTIGGSEQYF TRBV6-1
CASQTGSEKLFF TRBV7-2
CASSQDMARETQYF TRBV3-1
CASKRAGVGAYNEQFF TRBV12-3/TRBV12-4
CSARVTAGQETQYF TRBV20-1
CASSYSGTNYGYTF TRBV6-2/TRBV6-3
CASRTVSGRGRNQPQHF TRBV6-1
CASSLGAPSYEQYF TRBV7-2
CASSYSTGGNKNIQYF TRBV6-2/TRBV6-3
CASSLAGTGSTEAFF TRBV5-1
CASSPTDKKTQYF TRBV12-3/TRBV12-4